The 19 T cell receptor beta chains in this list originate from one sample, sequenced in a study of spatial heterogeneity in lung cancer. TCRdb processed the 5' RACE reads anew with MiXCR; each CDR3 protein has one entry. The sample holds thousands of distinct CDR3 sequences, around 5.9% seen once. The time point is: sample taken at primary tumor resection. Material for sequencing was whole RNA from tumor, nontumor lung or frozen PBMC, left unsorted. The material was PBMCs, obtained at surgery. These receptors all stem from a male donor with early-stage non-small cell lung cancer.

This clonotype occurred many times. The chain uses TRBV11-3 and TRBJ2-1; 7 nucleotides line up with TRBD2. Germline lookup yields CDR1 SGHNT and CDR2 YENEEA. Trimming cost V 1 base and J 4 bases; bases outside gene matches: 4. CDR3 length: 15 residues. This CDR3 reads CASSLGSGAYNEQFF. The CDR3 bases are TGTGCCAGCAGCTTAGGCAGCGGGGCTTACAATGAGCAGTTCTTC.

This clonotype has ten or more counts. CDR3 sequence: CASSAPPWSGLAGTLPDTQYF. In DNA form, the CDR3 reads TGTGCCAGCAGCGCCCCTCCATGGTCCGGACTAGCGGGGACCTTACCTGATACGCAGTATTTT. The genes are TRBV7-9 and TRBJ2-3; 12 bases line up with TRBD2. V lost 5 bases to trimming and J lost 6 bases; unmatched junction nucleotides: 24. Germline V gene sequence: CDR1 SEHNR, CDR2 FQNEAQ (reference sequence). This CDR3 has 21 residues.

Concerning this clonotype itself: A much larger clone sits a single nucleotide away, making a read error possible. This chain uses TRBV11-2 with TRBJ2-5; D gene unclear. This CDR3 region has 12 residues. Germline V gene lookup returns CDR1 SGHAT and CDR2 FQNNGV. CDR3 DNA sequence: TGTGCCAGCGGCTTATTGAGAGAGACCCAGTACTTC. Translated: CASGLLRETQYF.

The chain couples TRBV5-1 to TRBJ2-7; 7 positions agree with TRBD1. The germline V gene has CDR1 SGHRS and CDR2 YFSETQ. The CDR3 covers 15 residues. Unmatched junction bases numbered 11, after V lost 4 bases and J lost 4 bases. CDR3 sequence reads: CASSGDGQEPYEQYF. The DNA for the CDR3 is TGCGCCAGCAGCGGGGACGGACAGGAACCATACGAGCAGTACTTC.

This clonotype occurred many times. The genes are TRBV9 and TRBJ2-7; 9 nucleotides agree with TRBD1. V was pared by 2 bases and J by 7 bases, with 10 bases of the junction left unmatched. CDR3 length: 15 amino acids. Per germline, CDR1 SGDLS and CDR2 YYNGEE. DNA of the CDR3: TGTGCCAGCAGCGTTACCGGGACAGGGCTTATAGAGCAGTACTTC. Protein: CASSVTGTGLIEQYF.

This clonotype was seen many times. This chain links TRBV29-1 with TRBJ2-3; TRBD2 agrees at 9 bases. CDR3 length: 14 residues. In germline, CDR1 is SQVTM, CDR2 ANQGSEA. The V gene end was trimmed by 6 bases and the J gene end by 5 bases; junction bases not matched to a gene: 9. The CDR3 here is CSVQTGLAQDTQYF. The DNA for the CDR3 is TGCAGCGTCCAAACGGGACTAGCCCAAGATACGCAGTATTTT.

This clonotype was counted many times. This chain links TRBV28 with TRBJ1-1; 7 nucleotides align to TRBD1. Unmatched junction bases numbered 8, after V lost 6 bases and J lost 1 base. The germline V gene has CDR1 MDHEN and CDR2 SYDVKM. The CDR3 runs 15 residues. CDR3 sequence (DNA): TGTGCCAGCAGACCGCAGGGGGGTCGGAACACTGAAGCTTTCTTT. The encoded protein is CASRPQGGRNTEAFF. Complete variable domain (other parts from reference TRBV28 and TRBJ1-1): DVKVTQSSRYLVKRTGEKVFLECVQDMDHENMFWYRQDPGLGLRLIYFSYDVKMKEKGDIPEGYSVSREKKERFSLILESASTNQTSMYLCASRPQGGRNTEAFFGQGTRLTVV.

At least ten counts were recorded for this clonotype. J is TRBJ2-7 and V is TRBV28; D unclear. The CDR3 sequence is 14 residues long. Germline V gene lookup returns CDR1 MDHEN and CDR2 SYDVKM. Trimming took off 8 bases at V and 2 bases at J, with 16 bases between the two ends. The CDR3 sequence is CASAFFYGTYEQYF. In DNA form, the CDR3 reads TGTGCCAGCGCTTTCTTCTATGGAACCTACGAGCAGTACTTC. Together with reference TRBV28 and TRBJ2-7, the CDR3 gives the full variable domain: DVKVTQSSRYLVKRTGEKVFLECVQDMDHENMFWYRQDPGLGLRLIYFSYDVKMKEKGDIPEGYSVSREKKERFSLILESASTNQTSMYLCASAFFYGTYEQYFGPGTRLTVT.

This clonotype came up many times. The rearrangement joins TRBV7-9 to TRBJ2-7; no clear D gene. Trimming removed 1 base at V and 2 bases at J, with 9 bases between. Germline CDR1 reads SEHNR; CDR2 reads FQNEAQ (reference sequence). There are 14 residues in the CDR3. This CDR3 reads CASSLVPGTYEQYF. For the CDR3, the DNA is TGTGCCAGCAGCTTAGTTCCGGGTACCTACGAGCAGTACTTC.

In its sample, this clonotype ranks as medium-sized. The chain uses TRBV24-1 and TRBJ1-2; unclear D gene. CDR1 and CDR2 from the germline V gene are KGHDR and SFDVKD. The length of the CDR3 is 13 residues. V was pared by 5 bases and J by 4 bases, with 10 bases between. In DNA form, the CDR3 reads TGTGCCACCAGTGGTGGAGGCGTCTATGGCTACACCTTC. It is translated as CATSGGGVYGYTF.

This clonotype was observed at least ten times. The gene calls are TRBV4-1 and TRBJ1-6; weak D call: TRBD1 (5 bases). Germline V gene data show CDR1 as MGHRA and CDR2 as YSYEKL. V was clipped by 4 bases and J by 7 bases, with 8 bases between them. CDR3 length: 13 amino acids. The CDR3 region has the DNA TGCGCCAGCAGCCTCGAGGGGAATTCACCCCTCCACTTT. Translating it yields CASSLEGNSPLHF.

This clonotype was seen at least ten times. The V call is TRBV6-5, the J call TRBJ2-3; 8 bases line up with TRBD1. Unmatched junction bases numbered 13, after V lost 7 bases and J lost 4 bases. CDR1 is MNHEY and CDR2 is SVGAGI in the germline V gene. The CDR3 length is 16 residues. The CDR3, as DNA: TGTGCCAGCAAACGCGGGGCAGGGGGCGCGGCAGATACGCAGTATTTT. It is translated as CASKRGAGGAADTQYF.

This chain joins TRBV7-9 and TRBJ1-1; unclear D gene. This CDR3 is built from 15 residues. Germline-derived CDR1 and CDR2 are SEHNR and FQNEAQ (reference sequence). The CDR3 bases are TGTGTCACCTCAAAACCGGGAGCCCCGAACACTGAAGCTTTCTTT. Translated: CVTSKPGAPNTEAFF.

This clonotype came up many times. The J gene is TRBJ1-5, the V gene TRBV10-3; weak D call: TRBD1 (5 bases). The CDR3 has 13 amino acids. Trimming removed 3 bases from V and 7 bases from J, with 10 bases in between. Germline V CDR1 and CDR2: ENHRY, SYGVKD. The CDR3 region has the DNA TGTGCCATCAGTGACGAAGGGGACCAGCCCCAGCATTTT. Its protein product is CAISDEGDQPQHF.

In this sample, this clonotype turned up many times. The rearrangement uses TRBV6-5 and TRBJ2-7; 7 positions agree with TRBD2. Germline trimming cut 2 bases from V and 6 bases from J; bases unmatched to any gene: 7. The germline CDR1 and CDR2 sequences are MNHEY and SVGAGI. CDR3 length: 14 residues. CDR3 coding DNA: TGTGCCAGCAGTTACCGGGGGAGGGCCGTCGAGCAGTACTTC. Protein sequence: CASSYRGRAVEQYF.

This clonotype was recorded many times. The chain employs TRBV19 and TRBJ2-7, with TRBD2 matching over 8 bases. CDR3 length equals 14 residues. Looked up from germline, CDR1 is LNHDA and CDR2 is SQIVND (reference sequence). J gave up 7 bases and V 6 bases, and 11 bases lay outside the gene matches. CDR3 nucleotides: TGTGCCAGTAGCCGAGCGGGAGTGCAGGGTGAGCAGTACTTC. Amino acid sequence: CASSRAGVQGEQYF.

The table lists this clonotype with many counts. The rearrangement joins TRBV11-2 to TRBJ1-2; D is perhaps TRBD1 (5 bases). Germline assignment: CDR1 SGHAT and CDR2 FQNNGV. Trimming pared 1 base from V and 5 bases from J, leaving 14 bases between. The CDR3 covers 15 residues. The CDR3 DNA follows: TGTGCCAGCAGCTTAGGACATAGGCAGGGTTATGGCTACACCTTC. It specifies CASSLGHRQGYGYTF.

V and J are TRBV29-1 and TRBJ2-1, with a tentative D call TRBD2 (5 bases). The CDR3 consists of 11 residues. The germline V and J ends were trimmed by 5 bases and 6 bases, with 8 bases remaining between them. Germline V gives CDR1 SQVTM, CDR2 ANQGSEA. The CDR3 protein is CSVPGSNEQFF. The CDR3 bases are TGCAGCGTTCCGGGGAGCAATGAGCAGTTCTTC.

This clonotype was picked up a small number of times. The genes are TRBV7-2 and TRBJ1-1; TRBD1 might be the D (5 bases). Per the germline V gene, CDR1 is SGHTA and CDR2 is FQGNSA. The V and J ends lost 3 bases and 4 bases respectively, with 15 bases between them. This CDR3 region has 15 residues. CDR3 bases: TGTGCCAGCAGCTTTCAGGGACGTGGAATCACTGAAGCTTTCTTT. Amino acid sequence: CASSFQGRGITEAFF.